Shown below are 5 T cell receptor beta chains from a single sample sequenced in a study of siplizumab effects on memory and regulatory T cells. TCRdb's table, derived via immunoSEQ multiplex PCR, lists solely in-frame clones and lacks some. The sample includes about 56,000 clones, around 98% of them seen just once. Sequencing was carried out using naive CD8+ T cells sorted from blood. Receptors were obtained from a human donor in good health.

This clone was counted once. The chain uses TRBV27 and TRBJ2-1; TRBD2 matches at 10 bases. V trimming: 4 bases; J trimming: 7 bases; junction bases outside the gene matches: 7. The CDR3 runs 15 residues. Germline V gene lookup returns CDR1 MNHEY and CDR2 SMNVEV (reference sequence). The CDR3 DNA sequence: TGTGCCAGCAGTTCCCCGCCTAGCGGGAGTAATGAGCAGTTCTTC. Protein: CASSSPPSGSNEQFF.

The chain carries TRBV19 and TRBJ2-7; 12 positions agree with TRBD2. The CDR3 is 13 amino acids. J lost 7 bases, V lost 10 bases, and 8 bases had no gene match. From germline, CDR1 is LNHDA and CDR2 SQIVND (reference sequence). CDR3 sequence: CATRLAGVGEQYF. The CDR3 DNA sequence: TGTGCCACCAGACTAGCGGGAGTAGGGGAGCAGTACTTC.

The V gene is TRBV5-6, the J gene TRBJ2-1, with TRBD2 matching 10 bases. With V trimmed by 4 bases and J by 8 bases, 6 bases remained unmatched. The CDR3 loop spans 14 amino acids. In germline, CDR1 is SGHDT, CDR2 YYEEEE. Here the CDR3 DNA reads TGTGCCAGCAGCCTTAGCGGGAGGTCGGATGAGCAGTTCTTC. It specifies CASSLSGRSDEQFF.

The V and J genes are TRBV4-1 and TRBJ1-2; D gene unclear. CDR3 length: 15 residues. Between the trimmed V and J ends, which lost 0 bases and 3 bases, there was a span of 11 bases. Germline V lookup: CDR1 MGHRA, CDR2 YSYEKL. CDR3 protein: CASSQEPGRDYGYTF. The CDR3 DNA reads as TGCGCCAGCAGCCAAGAGCCCGGGCGTGACTATGGCTACACCTTC.

This clone was observed a single time. The V gene is TRBV10-3, the J gene TRBJ2-5; the match to TRBD2 covers 9 bases. CDR1 is ENHRY, CDR2 SYGVKD, per germline. This CDR3 is 16 amino acids long. Trimming took 8 bases from V and 1 from J; bases not matched to a gene: 11. In DNA form, the CDR3 reads TGTGCCATCGGGTGGGGGACTAGCACCTCCCAAGAGACCCAGTACTTC. Residues: CAIGWGTSTSQETQYF.